Below, one T cell receptor (beta chain) is given with its context. Its antigen is currently unknown. In the source study's methods: Sequence data from immunoSEQ were junction-only and lacked quality scores; consequently, filtering differed. Assay: immunoSEQ multiplex PCR; the TCRdb copy retains only in-frame clones and omits some. V and J calls and clone size follow that table, whereas D and trimming were derived from the DNA. The profile covers about 2 million clones, with about 95% appearing a single time and roughly 1% taken by the ten largest. Terminally differentiated effector memory CD45RA+ cells were excluded by CCR7 positive selection of CD45RO-negative cells. This entry comes from a study of shared clonotypes between healthy human individuals. Overall study: Plates per donor: three CD4 naive, three CD4 memory, two CD8 naive, one CD8 memory. Study-wide findings and caveats: Generation probabilities of non-shared clonotypes were lower (relative to those shared by all four donors). Rarefaction gave evidence that sorted-subset sequencing remained incomplete despite large depth.

V lost 5 bases to trimming and J lost 3 bases; unmatched junction nucleotides: 4. CDR1 and CDR2 (germline): MNHNS, SASEGT. This CDR3 is 13 amino acids long. The V call is TRBV6-1, the J call TRBJ2-7; TRBD1 agrees at 7 bases. The source is a man between 18 and 35 years old in good health. Sequenced input: naive CD8+ T cells sorted from blood. The CDR3 nucleotides are TGTGCCAGCAGTTGGGACAGCCTCTACGAGCAGTACTTC. Protein product: CASSWDSLYEQYF.